This is a list of T cell receptor beta chains from one sample in a study of Ad26.COV2.S vaccination and SARS-CoV-2 variants. Produced via immunoSEQ multiplex PCR; TCRdb's table is partial and in-frame only. This sample has about 350,000 clones, with roughly 89% found just once. The starting material was peripheral blood, obtained in a trial of Ad26.COV2.S vaccine versus placebo. Receptors were obtained from a person aged 18-60 years who received the Ad26.COV2.S COVID-19 vaccine or a placebo. CDR3s include the opening cysteine and the closing phenylalanine or tryptophan. A D gene is named only where the DNA matches it firmly. A row's size may be missing; if present it is once, few, many or a size class.

>TRBJ1-1|-|TRBV4-1|-
TGCGCCAGCGATAGGAGGACCCCGAACACTGAAGCTTTCTTT
CASDRRTPNTEAFF
>TRBJ2-7|-|TRBV12-3/TRBV12-4|-
TGTGCCAGCACCGCCCCTAGCGCCTCACAGGACTTC
CASTAPSASQDF
>TRBJ2-2|-|TRBV28|-
TGTGCCAGCAGTTTCCCAACAGGAAAATTGAACACCGGGGAGCTGTTTTTT
CASSFPTGKLNTGELFF
>TRBJ2-1|TRBD1|TRBV6-5|-
TGTGCCAGCGGGACAACCAGGGGGTTAGAGAATGAGCAGTTCTTC
CASGTTRGLENEQFF
>TRBJ1-6|-|TRBV27|-
TGTGCCAGCAGGGGAGCAGGTCGCTATAATTCACCCCTCCACTTT
CASRGAGRYNSPLHF
>TRBJ2-1|-|TRBV4-2|-
TGTGCCAGCAGCCAAGGTGCTAGCGACTCCTACAATGAGCAGTTCTTC
CASSQGASDSYNEQFF
>TRBJ2-5|-|TRBV7-8|-
TGTGCCAGCAGCTTAGCGTCGCCCGGGGGCGCCGAGACCCAGTACTTC
CASSLASPGGAETQYF
>TRBJ2-7|-|TRBV7-2|-
TGTGCCAGCAGCCCTCTGGACTACTCCTACGAGCAGTACTTC
CASSPLDYSYEQYF
>TRBJ1-1|-|TRBV29-1|once
TGCAGCGCCGCTGGGCCGGGGCCCGAAGCTTTCTTT
CSAAGPGPEAFF
>TRBJ2-2|-|TRBV19|-
TGTGCCAGTAGTATAGATCTTCAGGGGCGCACCGGGGAGCTGTTTTTT
CASSIDLQGRTGELFF
>TRBJ1-1|-|TRBV11-2|-
TGTGCCAGCAGCCCTGGGGGTAGTCTCACTGAAGCTTTCTTT
CASSPGGSLTEAFF
>TRBJ2-3|TRBD2|TRBV29-1|-
TGCAGCGTCGACCGACTAGCGGGCAATCTGGGAGATACGCAGTATTTT
CSVDRLAGNLGDTQYF
>TRBJ2-1|-|TRBV13|-
TGTGCCAGCAGCTTAGGACAGGGTCTAAACAATGAGCAGTTCTTC
CASSLGQGLNNEQFF
>TRBJ1-2|-|TRBV27|-
TGTGCCAGCAGCCGCCGGGGACAAAAAAACTATGGCTACACCTTC
CASSRRGQKNYGYTF
>TRBJ1-1|-|TRBV19|-
TGTGCCAGTAGTATAGATCCCTTCTCCTCTGAAGCTTTCTTT
CASSIDPFSSEAFF
>TRBJ2-5|-|TRBV15|many
TGTGCCACCAGCAGAGATATAGGGGAGACCCAGTACTTC
CATSRDIGETQYF
>TRBJ2-7|TRBD2|TRBV7-9|-
TGTGCCAGCAGCTTCACACTAGCGGGAGCTGGAGACGAGCAGTACTTC
CASSFTLAGAGDEQYF
>TRBJ2-2|TRBD1|TRBV7-9|-
TGTGCCAGCAGCTTAGCAGCCGGGACAGGGCGCACCGGGGAGCTGTTTTTT
CASSLAAGTGRTGELFF
>TRBJ2-1|TRBD2|TRBV7-9|-
TGTGCCAGCAGCTTGGCTAGCGGGATGGTCGAGCAGTTCTTC
CASSLASGMVEQFF
>TRBJ1-5|-|TRBV6-5|-
TGTGCCAGCACCAGGGAGCGGGGCAATCAGCCCCAGCATTTT
CASTRERGNQPQHF
>TRBJ2-1|-|TRBV10-2|-
TGCGCCAGCAGGGGGACGGGGAGCTCCTACAATGAGCAGTTCTTC
CASRGTGSSYNEQFF
>TRBJ2-6|TRBD2|TRBV4-2|-
TGTGCCAGCAGCCAAGAGGTACGAGCCGGGGGGGCCTACAGTGGGGCCAACGTCCTGACTTTC
CASSQEVRAGGAYSGANVLTF
>TRBJ2-7|TRBD1|TRBV19|-
TGTGCCAGTAGTATAGTGGCGACAGGGGCCTACGAGCAGTACTTC
CASSIVATGAYEQYF
>TRBJ2-1|TRBD2|TRBV9|-
TGTGCCAGCAGCGTAGCCAGTAGGACTAGCGGACCCTACAATGAGCAGTTCTTC
CASSVASRTSGPYNEQFF